The T cell receptor (beta chain) described here comes from a study of post-analysis software for immune sequencing data. Study overall: Disease courses included relapsing-remitting, secondary progressive and progressive-relapsing multiple sclerosis. Study observations and caveats: By F measure, samples from a shared preparation batch strongly co-clustered. Patients with multiple sclerosis recorded significantly lower normalized Chao1 diversity than controls, the study found. Included in a set of five TRBV segments more frequent in patients than controls were TRBV5-6, TRBV5-1 and TRBV20-1.

Incorporated into the TCR beta cDNA libraries were unique molecular identifiers, which served to reduce PCR and sequencing biases. Hundreds of thousands of cDNA molecules were obtained from approximately 0.91 to 9.4 million T cells. TCRdb re-derived calls from the PCR reads in MiXCR, one entry per CDR3 protein. The repertoire includes more than 450,000 distinct CDR3 sequences, 44% of them detected once, and 1.7% sits in the top ten. About this clonotype: Its antigen remains unknown.

Germline CDR1 reads DFQATT; CDR2 reads SNEGSKA (reference sequence). The CDR3 consists of 14 residues. The receptor was derived from a girl under 18 with multiple sclerosis. The chain combines TRBV20-1 with TRBJ2-7; 10 bases match TRBD1. The J call may be wrong; the DNA end is better matched by TRBJ2-5. Sequences were obtained from blood. The CDR3 DNA follows: TGCAGTGCTAAGAAGACAGGGGGCTGGGAGACCCAGTACTTC. The encoded protein is CSAKKTGGWETQYF.